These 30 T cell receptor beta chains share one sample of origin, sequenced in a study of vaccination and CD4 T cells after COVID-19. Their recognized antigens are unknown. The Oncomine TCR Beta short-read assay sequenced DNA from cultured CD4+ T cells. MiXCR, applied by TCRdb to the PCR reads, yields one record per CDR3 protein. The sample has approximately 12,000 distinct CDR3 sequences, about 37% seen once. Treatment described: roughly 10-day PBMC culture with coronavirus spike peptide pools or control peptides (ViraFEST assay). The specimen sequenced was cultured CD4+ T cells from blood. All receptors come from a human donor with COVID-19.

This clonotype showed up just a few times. In DNA form, the CDR3 reads TGCAGTGCCGCCCCGGGGCCCTCCTATAATTCACCCCTCCACTTT. Encoded protein: CSAAPGPSYNSPLHF. The V and J genes are TRBV20-1 and TRBJ1-6, with D tentatively TRBD1 (5 bases). The V gene's germline CDR1 is DFQATT and CDR2 SNEGSKA (reference sequence). This CDR3 region has 15 residues. With 6 bases removed from V and 0 bases from J, the gap between germline ends came to 12 bases.

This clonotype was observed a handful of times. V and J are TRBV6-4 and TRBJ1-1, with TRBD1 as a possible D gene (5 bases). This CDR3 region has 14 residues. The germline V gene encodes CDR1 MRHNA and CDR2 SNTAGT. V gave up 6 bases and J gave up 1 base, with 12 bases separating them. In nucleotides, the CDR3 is TGTGCCAGCAGCCTCCGGGACTCGAACACTGAAGCTTTCTTT. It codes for CASSLRDSNTEAFF.

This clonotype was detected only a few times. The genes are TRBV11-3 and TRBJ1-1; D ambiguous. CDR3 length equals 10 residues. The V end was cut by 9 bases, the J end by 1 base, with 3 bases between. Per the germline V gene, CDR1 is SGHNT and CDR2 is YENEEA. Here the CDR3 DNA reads TGTGCCAGTGGGAACACTGAAGCTTTCTTT. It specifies CASGNTEAFF.

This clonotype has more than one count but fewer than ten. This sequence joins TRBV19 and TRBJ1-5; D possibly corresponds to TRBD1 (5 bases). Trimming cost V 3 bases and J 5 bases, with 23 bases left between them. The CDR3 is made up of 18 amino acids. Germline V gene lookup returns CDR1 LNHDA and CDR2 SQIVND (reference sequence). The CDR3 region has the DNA TGTGCCAGTAGTATTAGAATCTCGTCCGGGACGGCCCATCAGCCCCAGCATTTT. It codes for CASSIRISSGTAHQPQHF.

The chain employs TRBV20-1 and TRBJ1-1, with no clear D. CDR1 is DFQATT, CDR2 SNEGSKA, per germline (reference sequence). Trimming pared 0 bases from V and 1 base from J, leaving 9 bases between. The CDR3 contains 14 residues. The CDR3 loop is CSARDRVSNTEAFF. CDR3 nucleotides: TGCAGTGCTAGAGATCGGGTTTCGAACACTGAAGCTTTCTTT.

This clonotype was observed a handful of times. The CDR3 bases are TGTGCCACCAGCAGACTGACCCAAGCGGGGGATACGCAGTATTTT. Translating gives CATSRLTQAGDTQYF. The V gene is TRBV15, the J gene TRBJ2-3; TRBD2 matches 7 bases. With 2 bases clipped from V and 6 bases from J, the junction kept 8 bases outside the gene matches. This CDR3 region has 15 residues. Germline CDR1 is LNHNV and CDR2 is YYDKDF (reference sequence). Combining the CDR3 with reference TRBV15 and TRBJ2-3 gives the whole variable domain DAMVIQNPRYQVTQFGKPVTLSCSQTLNHNVMYWYQQKSSQAPKLLFHYYDKDFNNEADTPDNFQSRRPNTSFCFLDIRSPGLGDTAMYLCATSRLTQAGDTQYFGPGTRLTVL.

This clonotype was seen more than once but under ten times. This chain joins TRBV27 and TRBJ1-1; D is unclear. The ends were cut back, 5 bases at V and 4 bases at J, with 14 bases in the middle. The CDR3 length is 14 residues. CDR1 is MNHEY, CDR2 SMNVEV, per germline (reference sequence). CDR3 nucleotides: TGTGCCAGCAGTCCGCCTGCGGGAGGCACTGAAGCTTTCTTT. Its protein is CASSPPAGGTEAFF.

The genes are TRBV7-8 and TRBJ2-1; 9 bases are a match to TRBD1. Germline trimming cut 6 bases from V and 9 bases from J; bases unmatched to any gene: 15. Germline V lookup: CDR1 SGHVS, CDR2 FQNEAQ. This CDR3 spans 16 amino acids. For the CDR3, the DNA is TGTGCCAGCAGACTCGGGCCGGGACAGGGATCAGCTGAGCAGTTCTTC. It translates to CASRLGPGQGSAEQFF.

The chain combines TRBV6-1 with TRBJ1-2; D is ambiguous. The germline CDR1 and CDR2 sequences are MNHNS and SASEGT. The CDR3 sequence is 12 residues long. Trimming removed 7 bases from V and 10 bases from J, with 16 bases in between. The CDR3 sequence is CASKGPHHDYTF. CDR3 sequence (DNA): TGTGCCAGCAAAGGGCCGCACCATGACTACACCTTC.

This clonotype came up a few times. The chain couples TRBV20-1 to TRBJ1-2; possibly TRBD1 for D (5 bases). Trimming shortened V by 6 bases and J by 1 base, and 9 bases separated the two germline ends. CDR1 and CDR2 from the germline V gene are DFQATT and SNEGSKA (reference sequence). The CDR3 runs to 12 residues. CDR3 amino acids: CSAPTDNYGYTF. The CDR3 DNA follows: TGCAGTGCCCCGACAGATAACTATGGCTACACCTTC.

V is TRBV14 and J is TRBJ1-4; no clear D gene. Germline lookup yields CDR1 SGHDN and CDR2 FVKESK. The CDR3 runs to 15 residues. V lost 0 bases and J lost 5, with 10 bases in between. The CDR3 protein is CASSQDWGTNEKLFF. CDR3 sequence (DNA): TGTGCCAGCAGCCAAGATTGGGGAACCAATGAAAAACTGTTTTTT.

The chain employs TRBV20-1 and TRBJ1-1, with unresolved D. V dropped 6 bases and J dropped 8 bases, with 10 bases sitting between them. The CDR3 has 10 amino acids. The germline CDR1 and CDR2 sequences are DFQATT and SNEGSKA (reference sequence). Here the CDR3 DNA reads TGCAGTGCGAAGACGGCAGAAGCTTTCTTT. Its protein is CSAKTAEAFF.

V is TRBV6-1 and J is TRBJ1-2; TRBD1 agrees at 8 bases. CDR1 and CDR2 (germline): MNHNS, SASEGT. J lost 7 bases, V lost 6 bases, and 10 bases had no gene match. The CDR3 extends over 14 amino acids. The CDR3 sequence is CASSSTGAFSGYTF. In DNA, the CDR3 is TGTGCCAGCAGCTCGACAGGGGCGTTTTCTGGCTACACCTTC.

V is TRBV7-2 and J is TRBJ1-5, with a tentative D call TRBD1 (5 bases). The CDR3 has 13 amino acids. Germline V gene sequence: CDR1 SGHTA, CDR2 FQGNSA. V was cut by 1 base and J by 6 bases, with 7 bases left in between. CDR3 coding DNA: TGTGCCAGCAGCTTAGATGGGGGTCAGCCCCAGCATTTT. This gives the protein CASSLDGGQPQHF.

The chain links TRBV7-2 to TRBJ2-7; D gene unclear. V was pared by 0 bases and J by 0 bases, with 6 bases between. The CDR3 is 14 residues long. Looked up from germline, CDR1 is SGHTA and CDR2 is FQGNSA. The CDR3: CASSLAGNSYEQYF. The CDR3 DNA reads TGTGCCAGCAGCTTAGCAGGGAACTCCTACGAGCAGTACTTC. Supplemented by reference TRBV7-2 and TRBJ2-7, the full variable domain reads GAGVSQSPSNKVTEKGKDVELRCDPISGHTALYWYRQSLGQGLEFLIYFQGNSAPDKSGLPSDRFSAERTGGSVSTLTIQRTQQEDSAVYLCASSLAGNSYEQYFGPGTRLTVT.

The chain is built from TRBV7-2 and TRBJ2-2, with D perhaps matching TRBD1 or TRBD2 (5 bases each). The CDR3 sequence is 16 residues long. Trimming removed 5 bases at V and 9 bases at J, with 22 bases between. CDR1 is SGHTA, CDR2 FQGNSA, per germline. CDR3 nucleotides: TGTGCCAGCAGCCGCGAGGGGTGGCTAGTTGCCTGGGAGCTGTTTTTT. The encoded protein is CASSREGWLVAWELFF.

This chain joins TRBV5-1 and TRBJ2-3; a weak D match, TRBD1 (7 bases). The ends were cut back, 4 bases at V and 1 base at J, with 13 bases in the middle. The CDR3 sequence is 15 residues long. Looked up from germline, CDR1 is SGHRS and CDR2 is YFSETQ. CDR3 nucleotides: TGCGCCAGCAGCCCGGAGGGACAGCGCACAGATACGCAGTATTTT. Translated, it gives CASSPEGQRTDTQYF.

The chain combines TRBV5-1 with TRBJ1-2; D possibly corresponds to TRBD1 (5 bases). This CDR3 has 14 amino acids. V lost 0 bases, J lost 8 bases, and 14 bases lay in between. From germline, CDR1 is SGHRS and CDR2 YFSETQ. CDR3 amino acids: CASSLVLSAGGYTF. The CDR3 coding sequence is TGCGCCAGCAGCTTGGTTTTATCGGCAGGGGGCTACACCTTC.

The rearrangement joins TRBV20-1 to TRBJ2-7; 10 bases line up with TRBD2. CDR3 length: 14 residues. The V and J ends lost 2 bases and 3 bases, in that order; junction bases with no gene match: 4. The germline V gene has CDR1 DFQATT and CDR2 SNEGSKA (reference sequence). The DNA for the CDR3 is TGCAGTGCTAGATTGGCTAGCGGGGGCTACGAGCAGTACTTC. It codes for CSARLASGGYEQYF.

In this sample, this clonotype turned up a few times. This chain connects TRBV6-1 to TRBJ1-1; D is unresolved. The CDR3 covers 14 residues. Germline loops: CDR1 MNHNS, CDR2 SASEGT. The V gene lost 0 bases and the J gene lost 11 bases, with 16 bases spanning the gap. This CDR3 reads CASSEARADFGAFF. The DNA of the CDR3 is TGTGCCAGCAGTGAAGCGCGGGCAGACTTTGGGGCTTTCTTT.

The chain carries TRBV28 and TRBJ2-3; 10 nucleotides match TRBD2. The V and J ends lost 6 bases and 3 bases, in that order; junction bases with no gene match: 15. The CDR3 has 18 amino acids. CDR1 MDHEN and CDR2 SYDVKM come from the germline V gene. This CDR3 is CASSTNLGSSGGTDTQYF. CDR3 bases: TGTGCCAGCAGCACCAACCTCGGCTCTAGCGGGGGAACAGATACGCAGTATTTT.

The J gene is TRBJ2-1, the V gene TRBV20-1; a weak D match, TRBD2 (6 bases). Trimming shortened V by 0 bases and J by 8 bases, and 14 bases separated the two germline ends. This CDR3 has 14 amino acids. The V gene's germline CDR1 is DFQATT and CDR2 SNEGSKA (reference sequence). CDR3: CSAREGEVIYEQFF. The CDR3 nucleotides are TGCAGTGCTAGAGAGGGGGAGGTTATCTATGAGCAGTTCTTC.

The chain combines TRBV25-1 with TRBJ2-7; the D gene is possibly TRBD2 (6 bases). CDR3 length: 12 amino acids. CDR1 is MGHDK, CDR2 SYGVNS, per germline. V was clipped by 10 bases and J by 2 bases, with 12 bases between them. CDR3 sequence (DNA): TGTGCCACGGGGGTGGGCCCCTACGAGCAGTACTTC. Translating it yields CATGVGPYEQYF.

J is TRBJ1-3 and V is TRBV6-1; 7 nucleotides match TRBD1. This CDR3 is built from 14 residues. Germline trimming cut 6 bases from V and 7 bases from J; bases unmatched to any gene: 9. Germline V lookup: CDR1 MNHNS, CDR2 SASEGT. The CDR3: CASSAGGKSNTIYF. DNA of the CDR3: TGTGCCAGCAGCGCAGGGGGTAAGAGCAACACCATATATTTT.

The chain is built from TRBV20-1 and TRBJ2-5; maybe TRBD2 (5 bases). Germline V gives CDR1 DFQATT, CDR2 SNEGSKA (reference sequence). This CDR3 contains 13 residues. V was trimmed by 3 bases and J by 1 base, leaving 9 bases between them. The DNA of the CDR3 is TGCAGTGCTAGGGCACTAGGCCAAGAGACCCAGTACTTC. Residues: CSARALGQETQYF.

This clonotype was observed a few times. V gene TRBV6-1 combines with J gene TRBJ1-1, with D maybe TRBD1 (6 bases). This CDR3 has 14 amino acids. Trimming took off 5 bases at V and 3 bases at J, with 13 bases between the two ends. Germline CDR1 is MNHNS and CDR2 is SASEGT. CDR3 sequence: CASSNREVYTEAFF. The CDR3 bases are TGTGCCAGCAGTAACAGGGAAGTATACACTGAAGCTTTCTTT.

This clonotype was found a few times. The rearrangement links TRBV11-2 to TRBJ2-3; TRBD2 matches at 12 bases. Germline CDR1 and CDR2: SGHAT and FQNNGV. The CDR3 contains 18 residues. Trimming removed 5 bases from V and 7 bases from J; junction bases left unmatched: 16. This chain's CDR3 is CASSLRWETSGGANTQYF. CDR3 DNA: TGTGCCAGCAGCCTACGGTGGGAGACTAGCGGGGGCGCGAATACGCAGTATTTT.

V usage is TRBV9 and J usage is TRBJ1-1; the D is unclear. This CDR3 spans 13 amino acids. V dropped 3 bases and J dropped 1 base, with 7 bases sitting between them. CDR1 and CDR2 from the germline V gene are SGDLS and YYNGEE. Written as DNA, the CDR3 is TGTGCCAGCAGCGAGGTGGGGAACACTGAAGCTTTCTTT. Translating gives CASSEVGNTEAFF.

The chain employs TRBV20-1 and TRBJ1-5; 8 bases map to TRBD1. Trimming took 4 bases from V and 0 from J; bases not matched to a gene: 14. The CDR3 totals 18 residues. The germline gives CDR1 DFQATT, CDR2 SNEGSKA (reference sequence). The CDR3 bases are TGCAGTGCTATCCCTACTTTCGACAGGGGATATAGCAATCAGCCCCAGCATTTT. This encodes CSAIPTFDRGYSNQPQHF.

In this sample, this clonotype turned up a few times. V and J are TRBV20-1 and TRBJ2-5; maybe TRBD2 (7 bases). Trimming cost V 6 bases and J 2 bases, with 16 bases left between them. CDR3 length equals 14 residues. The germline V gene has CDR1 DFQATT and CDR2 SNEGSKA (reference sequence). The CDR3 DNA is TGCAGTGCCCGGAGGGGGGGCTTACAAGAGACCCAGTACTTC. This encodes CSARRGGLQETQYF.